The 23 T cell receptor beta chains in this list originate from one sample, sequenced in a study of blood T cell repertoires in COVID-19. Sequencing used immunoSEQ multiplex PCR; TCRdb keeps in-frame clones, though not all of them. The table lists roughly 83,000 clones, roughly 83% of them singletons, with about 7.8% in the top ten. The material sequenced was peripheral blood. These TCRs come from a middle-aged man with active COVID-19.

This CDR3 reads CASSEDQGEDPKKNEQFF. The CDR3 coding sequence is TGTGCCAGCAGCGAAGACCAGGGTGAGGACCCAAAGAAAAATGAGCAGTTCTTC. J is TRBJ2-1 and V is TRBV9, with D possibly being TRBD1 (5 bases). The CDR3 sequence is 18 residues long. The V end was cut by 3 bases, the J end by 7 bases, with 26 bases between. Germline values: CDR1 SGDLS, CDR2 YYNGEE.

The chain carries TRBV28 and TRBJ1-6; D unclear. There are 17 residues in the CDR3. Trimming shortened V by 6 bases and J by 0 bases, and 15 bases separated the two germline ends. Germline V gene sequence: CDR1 MDHEN, CDR2 SYDVKM. The CDR3 loop reads CASRRGLLSSYNSPLHF. CDR3 nucleotide sequence: TGTGCCAGCAGACGCGGACTGCTGAGCTCCTATAATTCACCCCTCCACTTT.

This chain uses TRBV5-1 with TRBJ2-1, with D possibly being TRBD2 (6 bases). This CDR3 region has 15 residues. Germline V gene lookup returns CDR1 SGHRS and CDR2 YFSETQ. V dropped 0 bases and J dropped 4 bases, with 11 bases sitting between them. CDR3 coding DNA: TGCGCCAGCAGCTTGGACTCTGCGGGATACAATGAGCAGTTCTTC. Translating it yields CASSLDSAGYNEQFF.

This clone was observed many times. The rearrangement joins TRBV9 to TRBJ1-2; 8 positions agree with TRBD1. CDR3 length: 15 residues. Germline loops: CDR1 SGDLS, CDR2 YYNGEE. Trimming removed 0 bases from V and 7 bases from J; junction bases left unmatched: 8. The CDR3 DNA follows: TGTGCCAGCAGCGTAGAGGCTCAGGGGGCAATTGGCTACACCTTC. Amino acids: CASSVEAQGAIGYTF.

The chain employs TRBV6-2 or TRBV6-3 and TRBJ2-3; D might be TRBD1 (6 bases). V was cut by 1 base and J by 3 bases, with 17 bases left in between. Germline V gene sequence: CDR1 MNHEY, CDR2 SVGEGT. This CDR3 is built from 17 residues. The CDR3 here is CASSYYLPGAGTDTQYF. DNA of the CDR3: TGTGCCAGCAGTTACTATCTTCCAGGGGCGGGTACAGATACGCAGTATTTT.

The J gene is TRBJ2-1, the V gene TRBV7-6; TRBD2 matches 10 bases. Germline V gene data show CDR1 as SGHVS and CDR2 as FNYEAQ. V lost 2 bases, J lost 7 bases, and 8 bases stayed unmatched. The CDR3 sequence is 16 residues long. In DNA form, the CDR3 reads TGTGCCAGCAGCTTAAGCCCGAGACTAGCGGGTAATGAGCAGTTCTTC. Its translation: CASSLSPRLAGNEQFF. Full variable domain (rest looked up from reference TRBV7-6 and TRBJ2-1): GAGVSQSPRYKVTKRGQDVALRCDPISGHVSLYWYRQALGQGPEFLTYFNYEAQQDKSGLPNDRFSAERPEGSISTLTIQRTEQRDSAMYRCASSLSPRLAGNEQFFGPGTRLTVL.

V usage is TRBV29-1 and J usage is TRBJ2-3, with 8 bases lining up with TRBD1. Germline CDR1 SQVTM, CDR2 ANQGSEA. There are 14 residues in the CDR3. V shed 2 bases, J shed 7 bases, and the junction held 8 bases outside the gene matches. The CDR3 loop is CSVESQGAPYTQYF. The CDR3, as DNA: TGCAGCGTTGAATCTCAGGGGGCGCCTTATACGCAGTATTTT.

The genes are TRBV11-1 and TRBJ1-2; no firm D call. This CDR3 has 14 residues. Germline V lookup: CDR1 SGHAT, CDR2 FQDESV (reference sequence). Between the trimmed V and J ends, which lost 5 bases and 5 bases, there was a span of 15 bases. DNA of the CDR3: TGTGCCAGCAGCCCCGTTTCCAGTTTATATGGCTACACCTTC. This codes for CASSPVSSLYGYTF.

This chain uses TRBV4-1 with TRBJ1-1, with no clear D. This CDR3 has 14 residues. The germline V gene has CDR1 MGHRA and CDR2 YSYEKL. Trimming shortened V by 0 bases and J by 0 bases, and 5 bases separated the two germline ends. CDR3 amino acids: CASSQDRVNTEAFF. CDR3 bases: TGCGCCAGCAGCCAAGATCGGGTGAACACTGAAGCTTTCTTT.

The chain joins TRBV24-1 to TRBJ2-2, with a tentative D call TRBD1 (6 bases). This CDR3 spans 13 amino acids. CDR1 and CDR2 (germline): KGHDR, SFDVKD. V gave up 5 bases and J gave up 6 bases, with 9 bases separating them. The CDR3 is CATSARGSGELFF. In DNA, the CDR3 is TGTGCCACCAGTGCCAGGGGATCCGGGGAGCTGTTTTTT.

The gene calls are TRBV2 and TRBJ2-3; 9 nucleotides match TRBD1. The CDR3 has 16 residues. Germline CDR1 reads SNHLY; CDR2 reads FYNNEI. V dropped 6 bases and J dropped 4; count of bases not matched to a gene: 11. DNA for the CDR3: TGTGCCAGCAGCTATGCCGGGACAGGGACAGCAGATACGCAGTATTTT. Its translation: CASSYAGTGTADTQYF.

The V gene is TRBV4-2, the J gene TRBJ2-7, with TRBD1 matching over 7 bases. Trimming took 3 bases from V and 0 from J; bases not matched to a gene: 8. This CDR3 spans 16 amino acids. Germline V gene sequence: CDR1 LGHNA, CDR2 YNFKEQ. CDR3 amino acids: CASSHGTGTASYEQYF. In nucleotides, the CDR3 is TGTGCCAGCAGCCACGGTACCGGGACAGCCTCCTACGAGCAGTACTTC.

This chain connects TRBV4-3 to TRBJ1-2, with D possibly TRBD1 on 5 matching bases. The CDR3 covers 15 residues. Germline loops: CDR1 LGHNA, CDR2 YSLEER. Trimming left V 2 bases short and J 4 bases short, with 14 bases between. The CDR3 DNA sequence: TGCGCCAGCAGCCAATCGGCGGGACTGACCTATGGCTACACCTTC. This sequence encodes CASSQSAGLTYGYTF.

The genes are TRBV9 and TRBJ2-5, with 11 bases lining up with TRBD1. V gave up 0 bases and J gave up 1 base; unmatched junction bases: 8. The CDR3 loop spans 18 amino acids. Germline V gives CDR1 SGDLS, CDR2 YYNGEE. The CDR3 here is CASSVAGTGGLGQETQYF. The CDR3, as DNA: TGTGCCAGCAGCGTAGCTGGGACAGGGGGTCTTGGCCAAGAGACCCAGTACTTC.

The V gene is TRBV12-2, the J gene TRBJ1-5. TRBV12-2 is a listed pseudogene. This CDR3 is built from 19 residues. CDR3 amino acids: CASRPEAKRQIHSNQPQHF. The CDR3 nucleotides read TGTGCAAGTCGCCCAGAGGCTAAGCGCCAGATCCATAGCAATCAGCCCCAGCATTTT.

V is TRBV5-1 and J is TRBJ2-7, with 9 bases aligning to TRBD2. V shed 2 bases, J shed 7 bases, and the junction held 13 bases outside the gene matches. Germline assignment: CDR1 SGHRS and CDR2 YFSETQ. This CDR3 is built from 16 residues. The CDR3 here is CASSLDTVAGVREQYF. The CDR3 DNA is TGCGCCAGCAGCTTAGACACAGTAGCGGGAGTCAGGGAGCAGTACTTC. The full variable domain, with the rest looked up from reference TRBV5-1 and TRBJ2-7, is KAGVTQTPRYLIKTRGQQVTLSCSPISGHRSVSWYQQTPGQGLQFLFEYFSETQRNKGNFPGRFSGRQFSNSRSEMNVSTLELGDSALYLCASSLDTVAGVREQYFGPGTRLTVT.

V and J are TRBV19 and TRBJ2-1; the match to TRBD2 covers 7 bases. The CDR3 spans 15 residues. Germline V gives CDR1 LNHDA, CDR2 SQIVND (reference sequence). The junction had 4 bases not matched to a gene; V was cut back by 4 bases and J by 1 base. CDR3 DNA sequence: TGTGCCAGTAGTAGGCGGGAGACGTCCTACAATGAGCAGTTCTTC. It encodes CASSRRETSYNEQFF. Full variable domain (remainder filled in from reference TRBV19 and TRBJ2-1): DGGITQSPKYLFRKEGQNVTLSCEQNLNHDAMYWYRQDPGQGLRLIYYSQIVNDFQKGDIAEGYSVSREKKESFPLTVTSAQKNPTAFYLCASSRRETSYNEQFFGPGTRLTVL.

The V and J genes are TRBV2 and TRBJ1-2; D unclear. V lost 2 bases to trimming and J lost 4 bases, with 11 bases between them. The germline CDR1 and CDR2 sequences are SNHLY and FYNNEI. CDR3 length: 14 amino acids. CDR3: CASSESGRLYGYTF. As DNA, the CDR3 is TGTGCCAGCAGTGAATCCGGGAGGCTCTATGGCTACACCTTC.

The V gene is TRBV28, the J gene TRBJ1-2, with unresolved D. Germline CDR1 reads MDHEN; CDR2 reads SYDVKM. V lost 6 bases, J lost 2 bases, and 10 bases lay in between. The CDR3 contains 13 residues. CDR3 sequence reads: CASSPPGNYGYTF. The CDR3 nucleotides are TGTGCCAGCAGCCCCCCGGGGAACTATGGCTACACCTTC.

To note about this clone: One junction end disagrees with the germline gene, perhaps due to a read error. The chain has TRBV6-6 and TRBJ1-3; 8 nucleotides agree with TRBD1. This CDR3 spans 16 amino acids. The germline V gene encodes CDR1 MNHNY and CDR2 SVGAGI (reference sequence). CDR3 loop: CASSDSGTGSGNTIYF. The CDR3 nucleotides are TGTGCCAGCAGTGACTCGGGGACAGGCTCTGGAAACACCATATATTTT.

The chain is built from TRBV10-3 and TRBJ2-1; D is perhaps TRBD1 (6 bases). V was pared by 7 bases and J by 5 bases, with 15 bases between. The CDR3 extends over 14 amino acids. Germline CDR1 reads ENHRY; CDR2 reads SYGVKD. This CDR3 is CAINSGTKHNEQFF. The DNA of the CDR3 is TGTGCCATCAACTCCGGGACAAAACACAATGAGCAGTTCTTC.

The chain couples TRBV7-3 to TRBJ1-1; no clear D. The V end lost 5 bases, the J end lost 5 bases, and 12 bases lay between the germline ends. This CDR3 has 13 residues. CDR1 SGHTA and CDR2 FQGTGA come from the germline V gene. The CDR3 protein is CASSTLFWTEAFF. CDR3 nucleotides: TGTGCCAGCAGCACTCTTTTTTGGACTGAAGCTTTCTTT.

The chain employs TRBV19 and TRBJ2-7; 7 bases align to TRBD2. This CDR3 has 15 residues. With V trimmed by 5 bases and J by 3 bases, 10 bases remained unmatched. In germline, CDR1 is LNHDA, CDR2 SQIVND (reference sequence). The DNA of the CDR3 is TGTGCCAGTAGTGCCCTCGGCGGGAGAGTCTACGAGCAGTACTTC. Translating it yields CASSALGGRVYEQYF.